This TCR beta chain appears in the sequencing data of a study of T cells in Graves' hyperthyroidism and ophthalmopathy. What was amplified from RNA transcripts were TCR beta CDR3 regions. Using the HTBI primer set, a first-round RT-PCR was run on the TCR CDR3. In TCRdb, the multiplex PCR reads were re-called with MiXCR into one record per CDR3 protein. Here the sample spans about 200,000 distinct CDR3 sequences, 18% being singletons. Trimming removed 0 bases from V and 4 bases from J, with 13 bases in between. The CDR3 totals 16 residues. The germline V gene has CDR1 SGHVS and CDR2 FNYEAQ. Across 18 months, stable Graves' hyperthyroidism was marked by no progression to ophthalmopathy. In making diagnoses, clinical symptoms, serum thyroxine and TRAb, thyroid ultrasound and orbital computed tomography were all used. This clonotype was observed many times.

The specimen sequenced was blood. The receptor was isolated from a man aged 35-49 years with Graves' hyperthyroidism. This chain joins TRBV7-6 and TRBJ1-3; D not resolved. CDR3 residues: CASSLAPLGRGNTIYF. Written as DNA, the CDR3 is TGTGCCAGCAGCTTAGCGCCCCTGGGCAGGGGAAACACCATATATTTT.